Listed here are 32 T cell receptor beta chains from one sample, sequenced in a study of T-cell reconstitution after alpha-beta-depleted transplantation in children. During its preparation, the TCRbeta library received unique molecular identifiers. TCRdb fed the PCR reads into MiXCR, producing one record per CDR3 protein. The sample holds about 460,000 distinct CDR3 sequences, 8% to 11% seen once. The sample consisted of PBMCs, taken before TCRalphabeta/CD19-depleted stem cell transplant. The receptors come from a child aged 2 to 10 with inherited bone marrow failure, due to receive a stem cell transplant.

This clonotype was seen once. The gene calls are TRBV6-9 and TRBJ2-7; possibly TRBD1 for D (5 bases). The CDR3 is 15 residues long. The germline V and J ends were trimmed by 7 bases and 1 base, with 17 bases remaining between them. The V gene's germline CDR1 is MNHGY and CDR2 SVAAGI. The CDR3 coding sequence is TGTGCCAGCACAATGGACACCCTTCGGTCCTACGAGCAGTACTTC. It yields the protein CASTMDTLRSYEQYF.

This clonotype was recorded at least ten times. The chain joins TRBV7-8 to TRBJ2-1, with TRBD2 identical over 11 bases. The CDR3 totals 18 residues. Germline V gene sequence: CDR1 SGHVS, CDR2 FQNEAQ. J was trimmed by 9 bases and V by 1 base; bases with no gene match: 14. The CDR3 DNA follows: TGTGCCAGCAGCTTAGGTCTAGCGGGAGGACCCGGCTTCAGTGAGCAGTTCTTC. Translating gives CASSLGLAGGPGFSEQFF.

This clonotype occurred many times. This sequence joins TRBV28 and TRBJ2-2; D tentatively reads TRBD1 or TRBD2 (6 bases each). In germline, CDR1 is MDHEN, CDR2 SYDVKM. The CDR3 loop spans 17 amino acids. V lost 0 bases and J lost 5, with 16 bases in between. The CDR3 DNA is TGTGCCAGCAGTTTATGGGAGGGGCCAAGGGGGACCGGGGAGCTGTTTTTT. The encoded protein is CASSLWEGPRGTGELFF.

In this sample, this clonotype turned up a few times. The chain combines TRBV4-3 with TRBJ2-7; 7 bases align to TRBD2. CDR1 LGHNA and CDR2 YSLEER come from the germline V gene. With 1 base clipped from V and 6 bases from J, the junction kept 6 bases outside the gene matches. This CDR3 has 14 amino acids. The CDR3 loop is CASSQVGAGREQYF. The CDR3 bases are TGCGCCAGCAGCCAAGTGGGAGCGGGACGCGAGCAGTACTTC.

This clonotype occurred many times. The chain carries TRBV12-3 or TRBV12-4 and TRBJ2-2; D is uncertain. Trimming shortened V by 5 bases and J by 1 base, and 8 bases separated the two germline ends. This CDR3 is built from 14 residues. DNA for the CDR3: TGTGCCAGCAGTGAGTTAGGGAACACCGGGGAGCTGTTTTTT. Protein: CASSELGNTGELFF.

The rearrangement uses TRBV12-3 or TRBV12-4 and TRBJ2-7, with TRBD2 matching 10 bases. V lost 5 bases, J lost 6 bases, and 7 bases stayed unmatched. This CDR3 is 14 amino acids long. In DNA form, the CDR3 reads TGTGCCAGCAGTATGCTAGCGGGAGCTGTCGAGCAGTACTTC. Its translation is CASSMLAGAVEQYF.

The V call is TRBV30, the J call TRBJ1-1; TRBD1 matches 12 bases. The CDR3 consists of 20 residues. Germline lookup yields CDR1 GTSNPN and CDR2 SVGIG (reference sequence). The J segment lost 4 bases and the V segment lost 2 bases, leaving 20 bases of the junction unmatched. The CDR3 reads CAWSSPRWDRGRSACTEAFF. In nucleotides, the CDR3 is TGTGCCTGGAGTTCCCCCCGTTGGGACAGGGGGCGCAGCGCATGCACTGAAGCTTTCTTT.

This clonotype has at least ten counts. At one end, the junction sequence differs from germline, possibly due to a read error. The gene calls are TRBV7-9 and TRBJ2-1; TRBD2 matches 11 bases. The germline V gene has CDR1 SEHNR and CDR2 FQNEAQ (reference sequence). This CDR3 comprises 14 residues. The CDR3 region has the DNA TGTGCCAGCAGCCTAGCGGGAGGTTACAATGAGCAGTTCTTC. Translating gives CASSLAGGYNEQFF.

This clonotype turned up a few times. V is TRBV6-6 and J is TRBJ2-7; D not certain. V dropped 6 bases and J dropped 0 bases, with 9 bases sitting between them. CDR3 length: 13 amino acids. CDR1 and CDR2 from the germline V gene are MNHNY and SVGAGI (reference sequence). CDR3 residues: CASSLDVSYEQYF. Written as DNA, the CDR3 is TGTGCCAGCAGCCTTGATGTCTCCTACGAGCAGTACTTC.

The chain joins TRBV5-1 to TRBJ2-4; maybe TRBD2 (5 bases). Trimming stripped 4 bases from V and 7 bases from J, with 21 bases between. Germline loops: CDR1 SGHRS, CDR2 YFSETQ. The CDR3 is made up of 16 amino acids. The CDR3 spells CASSDDWYLAGNIQYF. The CDR3 bases are TGCGCCAGCAGCGATGATTGGTACCTAGCAGGCAACATTCAGTACTTC.

This clonotype occurred a few times. The chain recombines TRBV7-4 with TRBJ2-7; 8 bases align to TRBD2. In germline, CDR1 is SGHVT, CDR2 SQSDAQ. Unmatched junction bases numbered 15, after V lost 1 base and J lost 7 bases. The CDR3 sequence is 17 residues long. The CDR3 bases are TGTGCCAGCAGCTTAGAAAGGATCAGCGGGAGCGAGGTGGAGCAGTACTTC. The encoded protein is CASSLERISGSEVEQYF.

There are many counts of this clonotype. The gene calls are TRBV29-1 and TRBJ2-1; 7 bases match TRBD2. CDR1 is SQVTM and CDR2 is ANQGSEA in the germline V gene. The trim removed 4 bases at V and 10 bases at J, leaving 1 base unmatched. This CDR3 comprises 10 residues. CDR3 loop: CSVVGGEQFF. The DNA of the CDR3 is TGCAGCGTTGTGGGGGGGGAGCAGTTCTTC.

Concerning this clonotype: This may be a read error, as it is one base from a much larger clone. V gene TRBV5-1 combines with J gene TRBJ2-2, with D possibly TRBD1 on 6 matching bases. The germline gives CDR1 SGHRS, CDR2 YFSETQ. CDR3 length: 15 amino acids. In nucleotides, the CDR3 is TGCGCCAGCAGACCGCCTCAGGGGTCGCCCGGGGAGCCGTTTTTT. It specifies CASRPPQGSPGEPFF.

The table lists this clonotype with many counts. The chain couples TRBV12-3 or TRBV12-4 to TRBJ2-7; possibly TRBD1 for D (6 bases). The CDR3 extends over 14 amino acids. V lost 2 bases and J lost 3, with 11 bases in between. The CDR3 region has the DNA TGTGCCAGCAGTTTACCTACAGGGAGCTACGAGCAGTACTTC. Translated: CASSLPTGSYEQYF.

The chain recombines TRBV5-1 with TRBJ2-1; no reliable D call. V was shortened by 0 bases and J by 3 bases, with 10 bases between the two germline ends. The CDR3 is 15 residues long. Germline V CDR1 and CDR2: SGHRS, YFSETQ. In DNA form, the CDR3 reads TGCGCCAGCAGCTTGGCCAGGAACGTCTACAATGAGCAGTTCTTC. This encodes CASSLARNVYNEQFF.

This clonotype was counted a few times. The J gene is TRBJ2-7, the V gene TRBV7-2, with 13 bases that match TRBD2. Germline-derived CDR1 and CDR2 are SGHTA and FQGNSA. With V trimmed by 5 bases and J by 3 bases, 7 bases remained unmatched. This CDR3 region has 16 residues. The CDR3 protein is CASSPRTSGRLYEQYF. The CDR3 region has the DNA TGTGCCAGCAGCCCCAGGACTAGCGGGAGACTCTACGAGCAGTACTTC.

This clonotype was seen many times. The chain employs TRBV9 and TRBJ2-5, with TRBD2 identical over 8 bases. The CDR3 has 17 amino acids. Germline CDR1 is SGDLS and CDR2 is YYNGEE. V was clipped by 3 bases and J by 2 bases; unmatched bases: 12. CDR3 residues: CASSGGRHGREQETQYF. CDR3 sequence (DNA): TGTGCCAGCAGCGGGGGACGCCACGGGAGGGAACAAGAGACCCAGTACTTC.

This clonotype has ten or more counts. This chain connects TRBV28 to TRBJ2-7; D not resolved. The germline gives CDR1 MDHEN, CDR2 SYDVKM. The CDR3 totals 16 residues. V lost 1 base and J lost 0, with 13 bases in between. The CDR3 here is CASSLSLVRSSYEQYF. The CDR3 nucleotides read TGTGCCAGCAGTTTATCCCTAGTGAGGAGCTCCTACGAGCAGTACTTC.

A word on this clonotype: This may come from a read error, since a much larger clone is one base off. The chain joins TRBV27 to TRBJ2-2; 10 bases match TRBD2. The CDR3 has 17 amino acids. From germline, CDR1 is MNHEY and CDR2 SMNVEV (reference sequence). The CDR3 protein is CVSSQALAGAFFGELFF. The CDR3 coding sequence is TGTGTCAGCAGTCAAGCCCTAGCGGGAGCCTTCTTCGGGGAGCTGTTTTTT.

The chain couples TRBV7-9 to TRBJ2-5, with a weak D call TRBD2 (6 bases). This CDR3 has 16 amino acids. Germline CDR1 reads SEHNR; CDR2 reads FQNEAQ (reference sequence). The V gene lost 11 bases and the J gene lost 4 bases, with 26 bases spanning the gap. The CDR3 reads CACLPGRAGYGETQYF. The CDR3 DNA is TGTGCCTGCCTACCTGGCCGCGCGGGATATGGAGAGACCCAGTACTTC.

This clonotype was seen a handful of times. CDR3 in amino acids: CSAYGTGNNEQYF. CDR3 coding DNA: TGCAGTGCTTACGGGACAGGCAACAACGAGCAGTACTTC. The chain uses TRBV20-1 and TRBJ2-7, with 8 bases aligning to TRBD1. V lost 5 bases, J lost 5 bases, and 8 bases stayed unmatched. Germline V gives CDR1 DFQATT, CDR2 SNEGSKA (reference sequence). This CDR3 region has 13 residues.

This clonotype was counted many times. The chain carries TRBV18 and TRBJ2-1; 10 nucleotides match TRBD2. The CDR3 is 15 amino acids. V trimming: 1 base; J trimming: 5 bases; junction bases outside the gene matches: 2. Germline V lookup: CDR1 KGHSH, CDR2 LQKENI. Here the CDR3 reads CASSPLAGGHNEQFF. The CDR3 DNA is TGTGCCAGCTCACCACTAGCGGGAGGACACAATGAGCAGTTCTTC.

This clonotype was observed at least ten times. The chain uses TRBV5-1 and TRBJ1-5, with D possibly matching TRBD1 (5 bases). Germline loops: CDR1 SGHRS, CDR2 YFSETQ. The V gene lost 0 bases and the J gene lost 2 bases, with 12 bases spanning the gap. The CDR3 totals 16 residues. The CDR3 spells CASSLEQGVGNQPQHF. CDR3 nucleotide sequence: TGCGCCAGCAGCTTGGAGCAGGGCGTCGGCAATCAGCCCCAGCATTTT.

This clonotype was picked up a small number of times. V gene TRBV27 combines with J gene TRBJ2-7; D is unclear. The V end was cut by 6 bases, the J end by 4 bases, with 16 bases between. CDR3 size: 14 residues. CDR1 and CDR2 from the germline V gene are MNHEY and SMNVEV (reference sequence). The CDR3 sequence: CASSLNKGVYEQYF. CDR3 DNA sequence: TGTGCCAGCAGCCTCAATAAAGGAGTTTACGAGCAGTACTTC.

Many counts were recorded for this clonotype. The chain recombines TRBV25-1 with TRBJ2-7; a weak D match, TRBD1 (5 bases). The ends were cut back, 1 base at V and 3 bases at J, with 10 bases in the middle. This CDR3 comprises 14 residues. Germline lookup yields CDR1 MGHDK and CDR2 SYGVNS. CDR3 in DNA: TGTGCCAGCAGTGAATGGAAAGGGGACTACGAGCAGTACTTC. Its translation is CASSEWKGDYEQYF.

The sample holds a few counts of this clonotype. CDR3: CATSNLLIGEETQYF. The CDR3 DNA reads as TGTGCCACCAGCAACCTTTTGATCGGGGAAGAGACCCAGTACTTC. The chain recombines TRBV15 with TRBJ2-5, with D possibly being TRBD2 (5 bases). The CDR3 sequence is 15 residues long. Trimming pared 4 bases from V and 3 bases from J, leaving 15 bases between. Germline loops: CDR1 LNHNV, CDR2 YYDKDF (reference sequence).

This clonotype was counted at least ten times. V and J are TRBV4-3 and TRBJ2-1, with D unresolved. Per germline, CDR1 LGHNA and CDR2 YSLEER. CDR3 length equals 14 residues. V lost 0 bases, J lost 7 bases, and 10 bases lay in between. CDR3 region: CASSQEVRVNEQFF. The CDR3 nucleotides read TGCGCCAGCAGCCAAGAAGTCCGAGTTAATGAGCAGTTCTTC.

In this sample, this clonotype turned up a few times. The chain recombines TRBV29-1 with TRBJ2-1; 10 bases fit TRBD2. The junction had 7 bases not matched to a gene; V was cut back by 8 bases and J by 6 bases. The CDR3 sequence is 13 residues long. Per the germline V gene, CDR1 is SQVTM and CDR2 is ANQGSEA. The CDR3 nucleotides are TGCAGCAGGACTAGCGGCAATACCAATGAGCAGTTCTTC. Encoded protein: CSRTSGNTNEQFF.

In its sample, this clonotype was seen many times. V is TRBV5-1 and J is TRBJ1-1; the match to TRBD1 covers 7 bases. Germline CDR1 SGHRS, CDR2 YFSETQ. The CDR3 extends over 15 amino acids. The trim removed 3 bases at V and 1 base at J, leaving 6 bases unmatched. The chain's CDR3 is CASSYTGTANTEAFF. The CDR3 DNA sequence: TGCGCCAGCAGCTATACCGGGACAGCGAACACTGAAGCTTTCTTT.

Of note for this clonotype: A read error may explain this, as a much larger clone is one base away. The V gene is TRBV5-1, the J gene TRBJ1-4, with D perhaps TRBD1 (6 bases). Trimming removed 4 bases at V and 7 bases at J, with 17 bases between. The CDR3 runs 15 residues. Germline CDR1 is SGHRS and CDR2 is YFSETQ. The CDR3 reads CASSPGAGASEKLFF. DNA of the CDR3: TGCGCCAGCAGCCCGGGGGCAGGGGCCAGTGAAAAACTGTTTTTT.

This clonotype was observed at least ten times. This rearrangement joins TRBV20-1 to TRBJ2-3, with D tentatively TRBD1 (5 bases). The V gene's germline CDR1 is DFQATT and CDR2 SNEGSKA (reference sequence). The V end was cut by 4 bases, the J end by 4 bases, with 12 bases between. The CDR3 runs 13 residues. The CDR3 DNA is TGCAGTGCTACCGGAGAAGGGGCAGATACGCAGTATTTT. Protein: CSATGEGADTQYF.

This clonotype was counted only a few times. This chain connects TRBV6-2 or TRBV6-3 to TRBJ2-5; 10 nucleotides agree with TRBD2. Germline lookup yields CDR1 MNHEY and CDR2 SVGEGT. The CDR3 is made up of 16 amino acids. V was pared by 8 bases and J by 4 bases, with 13 bases of the junction left unmatched. The CDR3 region has the DNA TGTGCCAGCCGAGAACCCGACGAGCGGGAGGGAGAGACCCAGTACTTC. Translation gives CASREPDEREGETQYF.